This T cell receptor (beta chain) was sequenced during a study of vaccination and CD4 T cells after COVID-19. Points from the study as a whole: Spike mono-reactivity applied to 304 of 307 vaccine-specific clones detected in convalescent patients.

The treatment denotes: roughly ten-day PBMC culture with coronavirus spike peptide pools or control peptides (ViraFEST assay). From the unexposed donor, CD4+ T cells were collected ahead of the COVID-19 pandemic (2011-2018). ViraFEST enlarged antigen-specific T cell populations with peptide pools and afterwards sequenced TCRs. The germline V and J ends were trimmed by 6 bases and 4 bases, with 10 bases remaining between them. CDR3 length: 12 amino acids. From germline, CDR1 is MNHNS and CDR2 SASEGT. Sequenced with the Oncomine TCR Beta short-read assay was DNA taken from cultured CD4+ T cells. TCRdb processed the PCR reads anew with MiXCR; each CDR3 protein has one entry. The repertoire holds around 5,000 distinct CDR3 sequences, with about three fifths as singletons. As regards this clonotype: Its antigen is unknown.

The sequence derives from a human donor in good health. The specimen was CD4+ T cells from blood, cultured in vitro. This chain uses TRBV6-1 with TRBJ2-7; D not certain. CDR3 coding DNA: TGTGCCAGCAGGGGAAACTGGTACGAGCAGTACTTC. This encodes CASRGNWYEQYF.